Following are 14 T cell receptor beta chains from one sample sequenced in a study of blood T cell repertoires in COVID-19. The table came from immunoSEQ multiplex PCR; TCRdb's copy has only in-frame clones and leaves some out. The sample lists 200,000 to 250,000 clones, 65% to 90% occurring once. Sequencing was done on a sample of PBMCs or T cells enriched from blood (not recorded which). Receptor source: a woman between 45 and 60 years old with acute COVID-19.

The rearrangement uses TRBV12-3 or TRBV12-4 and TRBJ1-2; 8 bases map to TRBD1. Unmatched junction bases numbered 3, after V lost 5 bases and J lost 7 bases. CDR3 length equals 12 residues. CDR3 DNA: TGTGCCAGCAGTATAACAGGGGGTGGCTACACCTTC. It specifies CASSITGGGYTF.

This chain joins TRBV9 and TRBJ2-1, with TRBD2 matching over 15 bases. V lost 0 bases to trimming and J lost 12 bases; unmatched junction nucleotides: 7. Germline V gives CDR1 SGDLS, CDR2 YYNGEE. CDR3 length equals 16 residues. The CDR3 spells CASSVGTSGGAIRQFF. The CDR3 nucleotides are TGTGCCAGCAGCGTAGGGACTAGCGGGGGGGCTATCCGGCAGTTCTTC.

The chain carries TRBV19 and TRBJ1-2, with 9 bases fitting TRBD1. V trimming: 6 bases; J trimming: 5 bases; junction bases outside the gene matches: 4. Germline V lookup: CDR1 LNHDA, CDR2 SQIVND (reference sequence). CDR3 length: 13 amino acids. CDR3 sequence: CASRGQGGYGYTF. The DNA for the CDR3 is TGTGCCAGTAGGGGACAGGGAGGGTATGGCTACACCTTC.

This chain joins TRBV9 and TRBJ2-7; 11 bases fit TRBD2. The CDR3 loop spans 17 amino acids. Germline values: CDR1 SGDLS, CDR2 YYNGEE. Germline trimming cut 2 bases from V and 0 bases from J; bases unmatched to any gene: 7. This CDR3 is CASSVLPSGGFSYEQYF. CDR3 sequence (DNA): TGTGCCAGCAGCGTTCTTCCTAGCGGGGGGTTCTCCTACGAGCAGTACTTC.

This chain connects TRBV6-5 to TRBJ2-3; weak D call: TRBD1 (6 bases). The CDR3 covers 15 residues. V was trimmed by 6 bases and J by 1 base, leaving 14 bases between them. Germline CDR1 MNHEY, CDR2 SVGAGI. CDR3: CASRQTTGRTDTQYF. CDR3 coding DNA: TGTGCCAGCAGACAGACGACAGGACGCACAGATACGCAGTATTTT.

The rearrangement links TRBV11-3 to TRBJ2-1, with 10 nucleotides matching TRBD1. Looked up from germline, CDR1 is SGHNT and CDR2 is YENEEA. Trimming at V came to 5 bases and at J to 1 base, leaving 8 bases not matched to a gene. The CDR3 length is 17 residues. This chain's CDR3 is CASSPATGGRSYNEQFF. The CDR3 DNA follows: TGTGCCAGCAGCCCCGCGACAGGGGGCAGGTCCTACAATGAGCAGTTCTTC.

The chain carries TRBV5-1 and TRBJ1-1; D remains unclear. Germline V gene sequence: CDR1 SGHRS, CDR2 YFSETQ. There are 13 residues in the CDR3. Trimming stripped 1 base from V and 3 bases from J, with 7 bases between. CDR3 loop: CASSLWSDTEAFF. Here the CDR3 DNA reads TGCGCCAGCAGCTTGTGGTCGGACACTGAAGCTTTCTTT.

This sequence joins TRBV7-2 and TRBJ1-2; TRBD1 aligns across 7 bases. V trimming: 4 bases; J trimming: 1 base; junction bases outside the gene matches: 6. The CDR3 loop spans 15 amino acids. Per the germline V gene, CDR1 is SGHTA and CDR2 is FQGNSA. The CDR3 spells CASSSQGGSNYGYTF. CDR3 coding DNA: TGTGCCAGCAGCTCACAAGGGGGCAGTAACTATGGCTACACCTTC. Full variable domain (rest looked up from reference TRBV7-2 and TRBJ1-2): GAGVSQSPSNKVTEKGKDVELRCDPISGHTALYWYRQSLGQGLEFLIYFQGNSAPDKSGLPSDRFSAERTGGSVSTLTIQRTQQEDSAVYLCASSSQGGSNYGYTFGSGTRLTVV.

DNA of the CDR3: TGTGCCAGCAGCCAAAACAGAGGAAACACCATATATTTT. Protein: CASSQNRGNTIYF. J is TRBJ1-3 and V is TRBV14; no definite D call. In germline, CDR1 is SGHDN, CDR2 FVKESK. V gave up 2 bases and J gave up 4 bases, with 6 bases separating them. This CDR3 has 13 amino acids.

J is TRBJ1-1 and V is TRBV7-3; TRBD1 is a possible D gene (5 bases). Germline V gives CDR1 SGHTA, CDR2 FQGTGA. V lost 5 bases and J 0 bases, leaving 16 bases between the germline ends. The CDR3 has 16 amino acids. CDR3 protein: CASSRDRDSVNTEAFF. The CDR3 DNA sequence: TGTGCCAGCAGCCGAGACCGGGACTCAGTGAACACTGAAGCTTTCTTT.

The CDR3 DNA follows: TGTGCCAGCAGCGCCCATTCGACAGGGGGAGTTTCACCCCTCCACTTT. It translates to CASSAHSTGGVSPLHF. J is TRBJ1-6 and V is TRBV9, with 9 positions matching TRBD1. CDR3 size: 16 residues. The V gene's germline CDR1 is SGDLS and CDR2 YYNGEE. Trimming took 3 bases from V and 9 from J; bases not matched to a gene: 10. The full variable domain, in which reference TRBV9 and TRBJ1-6 provide the parts outside the CDR3, is DSGVTQTPKHLITATGQRVTLRCSPRSGDLSVYWYQQSLDQGLQFLIQYYNGEERAKGNILERFSAQQFPDLHSELNLSSLELGDSALYFCASSAHSTGGVSPLHFGNGTRLTVT.

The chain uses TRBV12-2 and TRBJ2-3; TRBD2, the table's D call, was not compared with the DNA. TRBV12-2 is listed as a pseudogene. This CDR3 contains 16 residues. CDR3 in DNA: TGTGCAAGTCGCTTAAGTCTAGCGGGGTACACAGATACGCAGTATTTT. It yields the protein CASRLSLAGYTDTQYF.

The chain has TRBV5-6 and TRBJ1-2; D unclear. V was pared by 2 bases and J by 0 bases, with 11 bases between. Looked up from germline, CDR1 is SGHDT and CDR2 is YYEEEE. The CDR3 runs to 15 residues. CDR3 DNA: TGTGCCAGCAGCTTTATAAAGATAGCTAACTATGGCTACACCTTC. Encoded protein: CASSFIKIANYGYTF.

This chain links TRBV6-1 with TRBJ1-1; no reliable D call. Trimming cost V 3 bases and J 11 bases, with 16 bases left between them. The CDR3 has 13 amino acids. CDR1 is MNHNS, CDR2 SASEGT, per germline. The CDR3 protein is CASSEVQVASAFF. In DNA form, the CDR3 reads TGTGCCAGCAGTGAGGTGCAGGTCGCATCCGCTTTCTTT.